The 28 T cell receptor beta chains presented below share a single source sample, sequenced in a study of shared clonotypes between healthy human individuals. Profiled with immunoSEQ multiplex PCR; TCRdb holds only in-frame clones, not every one. Among more than 2 million clones, around 95% were seen once, and the ten largest hold 0.1% to 0.15%. Material for sequencing was naive CD4+ T cells sorted from blood. Stated subset: CD45RA+ positively selected. The receptors were gathered from a man aged 18-30 years in good health.

This clone showed up just once. V is TRBV5-4 and J is TRBJ2-1, with a weak D call TRBD2 (5 bases). V was clipped by 4 bases and J by 0 bases, with 11 bases between them. CDR1 SGHNT and CDR2 YYREEE come from the germline V gene (reference sequence). This CDR3 contains 15 residues. Here the CDR3 DNA reads TGTGCCAGCAGCCAGAGCGGAAGCTCCTACAATGAGCAGTTCTTC. This gives the protein CASSQSGSSYNEQFF.

This chain uses TRBV18 with TRBJ1-1, with D maybe TRBD1 (5 bases). CDR3 length equals 15 residues. Trimming removed 2 bases at V and 6 bases at J, with 16 bases between. The V gene's germline CDR1 is KGHSH and CDR2 LQKENI. CDR3 sequence (DNA): TGTGCCAGCTCACCAAAGGGCCAGGGCTCGGCTGAAGCTTTCTTT. Translated, it gives CASSPKGQGSAEAFF.

Only one count was recorded for this clone. The V and J genes are TRBV5-6 and TRBJ1-2, with D uncertain. V shed 4 bases and J shed 7 bases, with 14 bases lying between them. This CDR3 region has 13 residues. CDR1 SGHDT and CDR2 YYEEEE come from the germline V gene. CDR3 protein: CASSPDGVGGYTF. The CDR3 bases are TGTGCCAGCAGCCCCGATGGGGTGGGTGGCTACACCTTC.

The CDR3: CASGSGGGPHNEQFF. CDR3 sequence (DNA): TGTGCCAGCGGGAGTGGGGGAGGGCCCCACAATGAGCAGTTCTTC. The chain couples TRBV6-6 to TRBJ2-1; 7 bases map to TRBD2. The CDR3 is 15 residues long. V was pared by 8 bases and J by 5 bases, with 12 bases of the junction left unmatched. CDR1 MNHNY and CDR2 SVGAGI come from the germline V gene (reference sequence).

A remark on this clone: Other DNA sequences within the sample encode an identical CDR3. The rearrangement uses TRBV11-3 and TRBJ2-6; no reliable D call. Germline CDR1 is SGHNT and CDR2 is YENEEA. The CDR3 totals 15 residues. Trimming removed 1 base from V and 0 bases from J, with 4 bases in between. The DNA of the CDR3 is TGTGCCAGCAGCTTAGGGGGCTCTGGGGCCAACGTCCTGACTTTC. Translating it yields CASSLGGSGANVLTF.

A single count supports this clone. Other DNA sequences in the same sample also yield this CDR3. The chain links TRBV12-5 to TRBJ1-1; maybe TRBD1 (5 bases). Trimming shortened V by 6 bases and J by 1 base, and 9 bases separated the two germline ends. There are 13 residues in the CDR3. The germline V gene encodes CDR1 LGHNT and CDR2 FRNRAP. This chain's CDR3 is CASGLQGNTEAFF. Written as DNA, the CDR3 is TGTGCTAGTGGCCTCCAGGGGAACACTGAAGCTTTCTTT.

The chain links TRBV5-1 to TRBJ2-7, with 9 bases identical to TRBD1. Germline V gene data show CDR1 as SGHRS and CDR2 as YFSETQ. The J segment lost 6 bases and the V segment lost 3 bases, leaving 4 bases of the junction unmatched. The CDR3 covers 13 residues. The CDR3 sequence: CASSWDRVGEQYF. The CDR3 nucleotides read TGCGCCAGCAGCTGGGACAGGGTGGGCGAGCAGTACTTC.

The CDR3 DNA follows: TGTGCCAGCAGCTTGACAGCAGATACGCAGTATTTT. The encoded protein is CASSLTADTQYF. The J gene is TRBJ2-3, the V gene TRBV5-4; D gene ambiguous. This CDR3 is 12 amino acids long. Per germline, CDR1 SGHNT and CDR2 YYREEE (reference sequence). V lost 1 base, J lost 4 bases, and 4 bases lay in between.

Turning to this clone: Different DNA sequences within this sample yield the same CDR3. This sequence joins TRBV9 and TRBJ2-5; D may be TRBD1 (6 bases). CDR3 length: 14 residues. Germline CDR1 and CDR2: SGDLS and YYNGEE. V shed 0 bases and J shed 2 bases, with 8 bases lying between them. The CDR3 DNA follows: TGTGCCAGCAGCGTAGGGGGGACACAAGAGACCCAGTACTTC. It encodes CASSVGGTQETQYF.

A note on this clone: Other DNA variants within this sample encode the same CDR3. DNA of the CDR3: TGTGCCAGCTCACCCAGCGGGAACACTGAAGCTTTCTTT. It translates to CASSPSGNTEAFF. The genes are TRBV18 and TRBJ1-1; D is undetermined. This CDR3 comprises 13 residues. CDR1 and CDR2 (germline): KGHSH, LQKENI. Trimming cost V 3 bases and J 1 base, with 6 bases left between them. The variable domain in full, completed from reference TRBV18 and TRBJ1-1, reads NAGVMQNPRHLVRRRGQEARLRCSPMKGHSHVYWYRQLPEEGLKFMVYLQKENIIDESGMPKERFSAEFPKEGPSILRIQQVVRGDSAAYFCASSPSGNTEAFFGQGTRLTVV.

The rearrangement uses TRBV4-1 and TRBJ1-4, with D possibly TRBD1 on 5 matching bases. The CDR3 covers 13 residues. CDR1 MGHRA and CDR2 YSYEKL come from the germline V gene. V was pared by 4 bases and J by 8 bases, with 11 bases between. CDR3 coding DNA: TGCGCCAGCAGCCGGACACTTGGCGAAAAACTGTTTTTT. This translates into CASSRTLGEKLFF.

This clone was observed once. The chain combines TRBV7-9 with TRBJ1-6; D unresolved. V was trimmed by 0 bases and J by 14 bases, leaving 8 bases between them. Germline CDR1 reads SEHNR; CDR2 reads FQNEAQ (reference sequence). CDR3 length: 12 amino acids. The CDR3 nucleotides are TGTGCCAGCAGCTTAGCCGGACGGACCCTCCACTTT. Translating gives CASSLAGRTLHF.

The V call is TRBV29-1, the J call TRBJ2-5, with TRBD1 matching 8 bases. In germline, CDR1 is SQVTM, CDR2 ANQGSEA. V lost 4 bases to trimming and J lost 5 bases; unmatched junction nucleotides: 6. This CDR3 is built from 13 residues. The CDR3 DNA reads as TGCAGCGTTGGCCCAGGGGGCGCGGAGACCCAGTACTTC. It encodes CSVGPGGAETQYF.

The gene calls are TRBV4-3 and TRBJ1-2; D is undetermined. The V gene lost 0 bases and the J gene lost 9 bases, with 14 bases spanning the gap. Germline V lookup: CDR1 LGHNA, CDR2 YSLEER. This CDR3 is 14 amino acids long. CDR3 sequence reads: CASSQEVATRSYTF. CDR3 sequence (DNA): TGCGCCAGCAGCCAAGAAGTCGCCACTAGGAGCTACACCTTC.

The chain combines TRBV4-1 with TRBJ2-7; D is undetermined. V was cut by 1 base and J by 0 bases, with 10 bases left in between. The germline V gene has CDR1 MGHRA and CDR2 YSYEKL. The CDR3 loop spans 15 amino acids. The CDR3 DNA is TGCGCCAGCAGCCAAGTAGCACTGAACTCCTACGAGCAGTACTTC. This codes for CASSQVALNSYEQYF.

V and J are TRBV10-1 and TRBJ2-1, with TRBD2 matching 9 bases. J gave up 5 bases and V 2 bases, and 10 bases lay outside the gene matches. The germline V gene has CDR1 WNHNN and CDR2 SYGVQD (reference sequence). CDR3 size: 17 residues. The CDR3, as DNA: TGCGCCAGCAGTGAGCACGTAGGGCTAGCGGGGAACAATGAGCAGTTCTTC. Its protein is CASSEHVGLAGNNEQFF.

The chain joins TRBV18 to TRBJ2-7, with D tentatively TRBD1 (5 bases). The CDR3 is made up of 15 amino acids. The germline gives CDR1 KGHSH, CDR2 LQKENI. The V end was cut by 3 bases, the J end by 3 bases, with 15 bases between. The DNA of the CDR3 is TGTGCCAGCTCACCGGGGCAGGCCAGGCTCTACGAGCAGTACTTC. Its protein is CASSPGQARLYEQYF.

The V call is TRBV7-3, the J call TRBJ2-6, with D tentatively TRBD1 (6 bases). Germline V lookup: CDR1 SGHTA, CDR2 FQGTGA. This CDR3 comprises 17 residues. V lost 4 bases and J 3 bases, leaving 16 bases between the germline ends. The CDR3 spells CASSSLQGNVGANVLTF. CDR3 nucleotide sequence: TGTGCCAGCAGCTCCCTACAGGGAAATGTTGGGGCCAACGTCCTGACTTTC. The variable domain in full, completed from reference TRBV7-3 and TRBJ2-6, reads GAGVSQTPSNKVTEKGKYVELRCDPISGHTALYWYRQSLGQGPEFLIYFQGTGAADDSGLPNDRFFAVRPEGSVSTLKIQRTERGDSAVYLCASSSLQGNVGANVLTFGAGSRLTVL.

The chain carries TRBV18 and TRBJ2-1; 13 nucleotides match TRBD2. Trimming took 5 bases from V and 7 from J; bases not matched to a gene: 2. This CDR3 is built from 14 residues. CDR1 is KGHSH, CDR2 LQKENI, per germline. Here the CDR3 DNA reads TGTGCCAGCTCAACGGGACTAGCGGGGAATGAGCAGTTCTTC. Translating it yields CASSTGLAGNEQFF.

The chain carries TRBV19 and TRBJ2-2; weak D call: TRBD2 (6 bases). This CDR3 has 17 residues. The V and J ends lost 4 bases and 3 bases respectively, with 18 bases between them. CDR1 and CDR2 (germline): LNHDA, SQIVND (reference sequence). CDR3 DNA sequence: TGTGCCAGTAGTACCATCACTAGCTACCAATACACCGGGGAGCTGTTTTTT. This translates into CASSTITSYQYTGELFF.

The V gene is TRBV12-2, the J gene TRBJ1-2; the table calls TRBD1, which could not be checked here. TRBV12-2 is a recognized pseudogene. This CDR3 spans 18 amino acids. CDR3: CASRLAPWEGRQGQGYTF. The CDR3 DNA follows: TGTGCAAGTCGCTTAGCGCCCTGGGAAGGGAGACAGGGCCAGGGCTACACCTTC.

The chain has TRBV7-8 and TRBJ1-1; TRBD1 is a possible D gene (6 bases). CDR3 length: 13 amino acids. Deletions cut 3 bases from V and 4 bases from J, with 9 bases between. CDR1 and CDR2 from the germline V gene are SGHVS and FQNEAQ. The CDR3 is CASSLGGFTEAFF. CDR3 sequence (DNA): TGTGCCAGCAGCTTGGGGGGCTTCACTGAAGCTTTCTTT. The full variable domain, in which reference TRBV7-8 and TRBJ1-1 provide the parts outside the CDR3, is GAGVSQSPRYKVAKRGQDVALRCDPISGHVSLFWYQQALGQGPEFLTYFQNEAQLDKSGLPSDRFFAERPEGSVSTLKIQRTQQEDSAVYLCASSLGGFTEAFFGQGTRLTVV.

This clone appeared once. The gene calls are TRBV5-6 and TRBJ1-5; no clear D gene. CDR1 is SGHDT and CDR2 is YYEEEE in the germline V gene. The CDR3 totals 15 residues. Trimming took 2 bases from V and 1 from J, leaving 10 bases between them. The chain's CDR3 is CASSFGFLSNQPQHF. The CDR3 DNA is TGTGCCAGCAGCTTCGGGTTTTTAAGCAATCAGCCCCAGCATTTT.

The DNA for the CDR3 is TGTGCCAGCTCACCACCTATAGCGGTTAGCTCCTACGAGCAGTACTTC. It encodes CASSPPIAVSSYEQYF. The gene calls are TRBV18 and TRBJ2-7; D possibly corresponds to TRBD2 (6 bases). Deletions cut 0 bases from V and 0 bases from J, with 12 bases between. The CDR3 has 16 amino acids. Germline V gene lookup returns CDR1 KGHSH and CDR2 LQKENI. Full variable domain (remainder filled in from reference TRBV18 and TRBJ2-7): NAGVMQNPRHLVRRRGQEARLRCSPMKGHSHVYWYRQLPEEGLKFMVYLQKENIIDESGMPKERFSAEFPKEGPSILRIQQVVRGDSAAYFCASSPPIAVSSYEQYFGPGTRLTVT.

This clone was observed a handful of times. Different DNA sequences within this sample yield the same CDR3. The chain joins TRBV4-3 to TRBJ1-4; 7 bases map to TRBD1. Trimming cost V 1 base and J 8 bases; bases outside gene matches: 10. This CDR3 comprises 16 residues. Germline CDR1 reads LGHNA; CDR2 reads YSLEER. CDR3: CASSQAVGTAGEKLFF. The CDR3 DNA reads TGCGCCAGCAGCCAAGCGGTGGGGACAGCTGGGGAAAAACTGTTTTTT.

This chain joins TRBV7-2 and TRBJ2-1, with TRBD1 as a possible D gene (6 bases). The CDR3 sequence is 15 residues long. V lost 0 bases and J lost 3, with 9 bases in between. CDR1 and CDR2 from the germline V gene are SGHTA and FQGNSA. Written as DNA, the CDR3 is TGTGCCAGCAGCTTAGCCAGGGGTCTCTACAATGAGCAGTTCTTC. Residues: CASSLARGLYNEQFF.

The chain couples TRBV19 to TRBJ2-7; perhaps TRBD1 as D (6 bases). V shed 0 bases and J shed 0 bases, with 9 bases lying between them. This CDR3 is 15 amino acids long. The germline V gene encodes CDR1 LNHDA and CDR2 SQIVND (reference sequence). The CDR3 loop is CASSIDRGPSYEQYF. In DNA form, the CDR3 reads TGTGCCAGTAGTATAGACAGGGGACCCTCCTACGAGCAGTACTTC. The variable domain in full, with the rest retrieved from reference TRBV19 and TRBJ2-7, is DGGITQSPKYLFRKEGQNVTLSCEQNLNHDAMYWYRQDPGQGLRLIYYSQIVNDFQKGDIAEGYSVSREKKESFPLTVTSAQKNPTAFYLCASSIDRGPSYEQYFGPGTRLTVT.

Only one count was recorded for this clone. The rearrangement joins TRBV5-1 to TRBJ2-3; D uncertain. The CDR3 is 17 residues long. Trimming shortened V by 0 bases and J by 0 bases, and 14 bases separated the two germline ends. CDR1 and CDR2 (germline): SGHRS, YFSETQ. This CDR3 reads CASSLAQTDPSTDTQYF. CDR3 sequence (DNA): TGCGCCAGCAGCTTGGCCCAGACCGACCCTAGCACAGATACGCAGTATTTT.